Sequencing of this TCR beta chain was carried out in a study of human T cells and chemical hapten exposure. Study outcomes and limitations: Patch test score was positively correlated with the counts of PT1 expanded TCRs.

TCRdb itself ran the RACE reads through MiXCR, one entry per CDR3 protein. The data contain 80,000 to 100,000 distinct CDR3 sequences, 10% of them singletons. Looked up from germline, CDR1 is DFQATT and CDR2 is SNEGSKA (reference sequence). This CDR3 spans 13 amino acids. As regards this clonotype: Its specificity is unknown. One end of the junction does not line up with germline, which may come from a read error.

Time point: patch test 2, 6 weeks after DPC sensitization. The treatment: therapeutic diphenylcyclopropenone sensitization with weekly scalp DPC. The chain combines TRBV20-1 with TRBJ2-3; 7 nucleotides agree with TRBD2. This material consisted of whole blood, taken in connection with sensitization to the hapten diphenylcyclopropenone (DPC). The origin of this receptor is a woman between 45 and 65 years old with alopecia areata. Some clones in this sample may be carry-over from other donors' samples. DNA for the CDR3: TGCAGTGCGATCCCCCCGCAGCGGGACCGACGAGTTTTT. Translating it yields CSAIPPQRDRRVF.